A single T cell receptor beta chain is shown here with its context. Here immunoSEQ multiplex PCR was the method, and the copy in TCRdb shows in-frame clones only, minus some. Among some 70,000 clones listed, over 90% were seen once. This entry belongs to a study of PD-1 blockade in classical Hodgkin lymphoma. Time point here: newly diagnosed, previously untreated cHL patient sample. Comparison relied on PBMCs that came from newly diagnosed, untreated classical Hodgkin lymphoma. Germline CDR1 SEHNR, CDR2 FQNEAQ (reference sequence). The CDR3 has 15 residues. V was cut by 5 bases and J by 7 bases, with 17 bases left in between.

This TCR was sampled from a human donor with classical Hodgkin lymphoma. The sample was peripheral blood mononuclear cells (PBMCs). The chain employs TRBV7-9 and TRBJ2-2, with D possibly matching TRBD2 (5 bases). This CDR3 reads CASSPAGYGVGELFF. The CDR3 nucleotides are TGTGCCAGCAGCCCTGCTGGGTACGGGGTCGGGGAGCTGTTTTTT.